Presented here are 29 T cell receptor beta chains from one specimen sequenced in a study of spatial heterogeneity in lung cancer (dated by TCRdb to between 2018 and 2021). Beyond this particular receptor, the publication reports: The tumor nonsynonymous mutation count correlated with the number of expanded intratumoral alpha and beta TCRs.

Explained via the paper, the time point label denotes: sample taken at primary tumor resection. Antigens of these TCRs are unknown. Libraries were prepared through 5' RACE. The sample was run on a NextSeq 500. TCRdb took the public reads, trimmed them with fastp at Q25, ran MiXCR for clone calling and kept in-frame beta chains. Merged by CDR3 protein, the rows form single entries marked with the most common genes and DNA. The table for this sample lists some 1,600 distinct CDR3 sequences; roughly 21% of them were counted only once. The top ten hold roughly a fifth of the sample. Here the sequenced sample was lung tumor tissue, taken at surgery. The receptors come from a male donor with early-stage non-small cell lung cancer.

This clonotype is medium-sized in the sample. The library was designed around alpha chains, so this beta chain is a stray read whose abundance carries little weight. This rearrangement joins TRBV20-1 to TRBJ1-2; D is unclear. The CDR3 spans 13 residues. Per the germline V gene, CDR1 is DFQATT and CDR2 is SNEGSKA (reference sequence). V lost 5 bases and J 5 bases, leaving 15 bases between the germline ends. The CDR3 coding sequence is TGCAGTGCTCCCAGGCGGGCAGATTATGGCTACACCTTC. It specifies CSAPRRADYGYTF.

This clonotype is categorized as medium-sized. As an off-target read in a library built for alpha chains, this beta chain has a frequency of little significance. The chain has TRBV20-1 and TRBJ2-5; D gene ambiguous. V dropped 6 bases and J dropped 1 base, with 12 bases sitting between them. The CDR3 runs to 13 residues. Germline values: CDR1 DFQATT, CDR2 SNEGSKA (reference sequence). CDR3 DNA sequence: TGCAGTGCAGGCCGAGGAGTCCAAGAGACCCAGTACTTC. Its protein is CSAGRGVQETQYF.

As to this clonotype: Since the library was made to target alpha chains, this beta chain is a stray read and its abundance is not meaningful. The chain couples TRBV20-1 to TRBJ1-3; D is ambiguous. The CDR3 length is 15 residues. Germline V CDR1 and CDR2: DFQATT, SNEGSKA (reference sequence). V was shortened by 0 bases and J by 4 bases, with 13 bases between the two germline ends. The CDR3 region is CSARDSRRGGNTIYF. CDR3 nucleotide sequence: TGCAGTGCTAGAGATTCCCGAAGAGGGGGAAACACCATATATTTT.

Concerning this clonotype: This beta chain turned up in a library designed for alpha chains; as an off-target read, its abundance says little. The CDR3 sequence is CASSGYGYTF. For the CDR3, the DNA is TGTGCCAGTAGTGGCTATGGCTACACCTTC. The rearrangement uses TRBV19 and TRBJ1-2; D remains ambiguous. CDR3 length equals 10 residues. Germline CDR1 LNHDA, CDR2 SQIVND (reference sequence). Trimming took 5 bases from V and 4 from J, leaving 2 bases between them.

This clonotype is categorized as hyperexpanded. Because this beta chain is a stray read in a library intended to capture alpha chains, its abundance should not be given much weight. The V call is TRBV28, the J call TRBJ2-5; TRBD2 might be the D (5 bases). This CDR3 is built from 13 residues. Trimming stripped 5 bases from V and 5 bases from J, with 12 bases between. CDR1 MDHEN and CDR2 SYDVKM come from the germline V gene. The CDR3 region has the DNA TGTGCCAGCAGTCCAAGAAGGAGGGAGACCCAGTACTTC. Its translation is CASSPRRRETQYF.

This clonotype rates as medium-sized. The library was designed around alpha chains, so this beta chain is a stray read whose abundance carries little weight. The chain links TRBV10-3 to TRBJ2-3, with 7 bases that match TRBD2. After removal of 0 bases from V and 2 bases from J, the junction contained 17 bases not matched to a gene. Germline V CDR1 and CDR2: ENHRY, SYGVKD. This CDR3 comprises 20 residues. For the CDR3, the DNA is TGTGCCATCAGTGAGTCGAGGGCTAGCGGAACGACCGCAGACACAGATACGCAGTATTTT. Its protein product is CAISESRASGTTADTDTQYF.

Note on this clonotype: This beta chain represents an off-target read in a library built for alpha chains; its size is of limited meaning. This chain links TRBV12-3 or TRBV12-4 with TRBJ1-2; TRBD1 matches 7 bases. V was clipped by 5 bases and J by 8 bases; unmatched bases: 8. CDR3 size: 13 residues. The CDR3 DNA reads TGTGCCAGCAGTCCCGGACAGGATACCGGCTACACCTTC. Translation: CASSPGQDTGYTF.

By share, this clonotype counts as medium-sized. Being off target in a library aimed at alpha chains, this beta chain has a size of little meaning. J is TRBJ2-1 and V is TRBV7-2; 7 nucleotides line up with TRBD2. In germline, CDR1 is SGHTA, CDR2 FQGNSA. The CDR3 has 16 amino acids. The ends lost 0 bases at V and 3 bases at J; junction bases unmatched: 5. DNA for the CDR3: TGTGCCAGCAGCTTAGCGGGCGGGAGACTCTACAATGAGCAGTTCTTC. It yields the protein CASSLAGGRLYNEQFF.

This clonotype is termed medium-sized. This beta chain turned up in a library designed for alpha chains; as an off-target read, its abundance says little. This chain connects TRBV28 to TRBJ1-3, with D possibly matching TRBD1 (6 bases). Between the trimmed V and J ends, which lost 2 bases and 0 bases, there was a span of 17 bases. CDR1 is MDHEN, CDR2 SYDVKM, per germline. The CDR3 is made up of 18 amino acids. The DNA for the CDR3 is TGTGCCAGCAGTTTAGGCCCTGAAGGGGGACGCTCTGGAAACACCATATATTTT. Translating gives CASSLGPEGGRSGNTIYF.

As to this clonotype: Within a library made for alpha chains, this beta chain is off target, and its count is uninformative. V gene TRBV29-1 combines with J gene TRBJ1-1; D is possibly TRBD1 (5 bases). V lost 7 bases to trimming and J lost 0 bases, with 9 bases between them. The germline gives CDR1 SQVTM, CDR2 ANQGSEA. The CDR3 contains 12 residues. DNA for the CDR3: TGCAGCGCGGGACGGATGAACACTGAAGCTTTCTTT. Its translation: CSAGRMNTEAFF.

By proportion, this clonotype is medium-sized. Because this beta chain is a stray read in a library intended to capture alpha chains, its abundance should not be given much weight. The chain uses TRBV7-9 and TRBJ1-2; D gene unclear. Deletions cut 2 bases from V and 6 bases from J, with 7 bases between. CDR1 and CDR2 (germline): SEHNR, FQNEAQ (reference sequence). The CDR3 extends over 12 amino acids. In nucleotides, the CDR3 is TGTGCCAGCAGCTTAACAGAAAATGGCTACACCTTC. Its protein is CASSLTENGYTF.

In this sample, this clonotype is medium-sized. For a library built for alpha chains, this beta chain is a stray read; little rests on its size. V usage is TRBV7-9 and J usage is TRBJ1-2, with 10 bases matching TRBD1. Germline values: CDR1 SEHNR, CDR2 FQNEAQ (reference sequence). Unmatched junction bases numbered 1, after V lost 5 bases and J lost 4 bases. CDR3 length: 13 residues. The CDR3 DNA reads TGTGCCAGCAGCCGGGACAGGGGCTATGGCTACACCTTC. It translates to CASSRDRGYGYTF.

In its sample, this clonotype is medium-sized. This beta chain is an off-target read within a library intended for alpha chains, so its frequency means little. The chain combines TRBV7-9 with TRBJ1-4, with D unresolved. The CDR3 is made up of 13 amino acids. The V end was cut by 5 bases, the J end by 0 bases, with 4 bases between. Looked up from germline, CDR1 is SEHNR and CDR2 is FQNEAQ (reference sequence). CDR3 in amino acids: CASSKSTNEKLFF. The CDR3 coding sequence is TGTGCCAGCAGCAAATCAACTAATGAAAAACTGTTTTTT.

This clonotype was detected only a few times. Being one base from a much bigger clone, this may be a read error. Because this beta chain is a stray read in a library intended to capture alpha chains, its abundance should not be given much weight. The chain has TRBV6-6 and TRBJ2-3, with D tentatively TRBD1 or TRBD2 (7 bases each). CDR1 MNHNY and CDR2 SVGAGI come from the germline V gene (reference sequence). This CDR3 is 16 amino acids long. With 0 bases removed from V and 4 bases from J, the gap between germline ends came to 14 bases. The CDR3 reads CASSYSFRGGADTQYF. CDR3 DNA: TGTGCCAGCAGTTACTCCTTCAGGGGGGGGGCAGATACGCAGTATTTT.

Notes on this clonotype: The library was built for alpha chains, so this beta chain is an off-target read and its size means little. This chain uses TRBV5-1 with TRBJ2-3; TRBD2 matches 13 bases. CDR1 is SGHRS and CDR2 is YFSETQ in the germline V gene. V lost 5 bases and J lost 2; bases outside the gene matches: 11. CDR3 length: 18 amino acids. The CDR3 loop is CASRTTSGGTISTDTQYF. DNA for the CDR3: TGCGCCAGCAGAACGACTAGCGGGGGGACAATCTCCACAGATACGCAGTATTTT.

Notes on this clonotype: For a library built for alpha chains, this beta chain is a stray read; little rests on its size. The chain links TRBV3-1 to TRBJ1-1; D gene ambiguous. Germline V CDR1 and CDR2: LGHDT, YNNKEL (reference sequence). This CDR3 is built from 13 residues. Trimming left V 0 bases short and J 8 bases short, with 10 bases between. The DNA for the CDR3 is TGTGCCAGCAGCCAAGATATGGTCCGGGAAGCTTTCTTT. Translation: CASSQDMVREAFF.

In its sample, this clonotype is medium-sized. This beta chain turned up in a library designed for alpha chains; as an off-target read, its abundance says little. J is TRBJ1-1 and V is TRBV7-8, with D uncertain. Per the germline V gene, CDR1 is SGHVS and CDR2 is FQNEAQ. V was cut by 2 bases and J by 3 bases, with 10 bases left in between. This CDR3 is 14 amino acids long. The CDR3 DNA reads TGTGCCAGCAGCTTATCTGGGCTGGACACTGAAGCTTTCTTT. Translation gives CASSLSGLDTEAFF.

By frequency in the sample, this clonotype is medium-sized. A library made for alpha chains picked up this beta chain off target, so its size means little. This rearrangement joins TRBV19 to TRBJ2-1; 14 nucleotides align to TRBD2. This CDR3 contains 16 residues. The ends lost 2 bases at V and 9 bases at J; junction bases unmatched: 6. The V gene's germline CDR1 is LNHDA and CDR2 SQIVND (reference sequence). The CDR3 DNA reads as TGTGCCAGTAGTATAATGGGGACTAGCGGGAGCAGTGAGCAGTTCTTC. Amino acids: CASSIMGTSGSSEQFF.

For this clonotype: This beta chain represents an off-target read in a library built for alpha chains; its size is of limited meaning. The V call is TRBV6-1, the J call TRBJ2-7; TRBD2 aligns across 9 bases. J gave up 1 base and V 2 bases, and 3 bases lay outside the gene matches. Germline CDR1 is MNHNS and CDR2 is SASEGT. The CDR3 contains 15 residues. This chain's CDR3 is CASSEIAGVSYEQYV. The CDR3 DNA is TGTGCCAGCAGTGAAATAGCGGGAGTATCCTACGAGCAGTACGTC.

This clonotype is medium-sized within its sample. For a library built for alpha chains, this beta chain is a stray read; little rests on its size. The CDR3 sequence is CASSFSGVNTEAFF. CDR3 sequence (DNA): TGTGCCAGCAGCTTTAGTGGGGTGAACACTGAAGCTTTCTTT. The V call is TRBV11-3, the J call TRBJ1-1; D gene uncertain. The germline gives CDR1 SGHNT, CDR2 YENEEA. This CDR3 region has 14 residues. With 3 bases removed from V and 0 bases from J, the gap between germline ends came to 8 bases. Using reference TRBV11-3 and TRBJ1-1 for the parts outside the CDR3, the full variable domain is EAGVVQSPRYKIIEKKQPVAFWCNPISGHNTLYWYLQNLGQGPELLIRYENEEAVDDSQLPKDRFSAERLKGVDSTLKIQPAELGDSAVYLCASSFSGVNTEAFFGQGTRLTVV.

This clonotype is labeled medium-sized. Little can be read into the size of this beta chain, an off-target read in a library designed for alpha chains. This chain's CDR3 is CATSGTHTSSDEQFF. The CDR3 bases are TGTGCCACCAGCGGCACCCACACTAGCAGCGATGAGCAGTTCTTC. The V and J genes are TRBV15 and TRBJ2-1, with a weak D call TRBD2 (6 bases). This CDR3 is built from 15 residues. V lost 5 bases and J lost 8, with 19 bases in between. Germline values: CDR1 LNHNV, CDR2 YYDKDF (reference sequence).

As for this clonotype: This beta chain represents an off-target read in a library built for alpha chains; its size is of limited meaning. V and J are TRBV5-4 and TRBJ1-1; 7 bases agree with TRBD1. J gave up 0 bases and V 5 bases, and 13 bases lay outside the gene matches. CDR1 is SGHNT and CDR2 is YYREEE in the germline V gene (reference sequence). There are 17 residues in the CDR3. The CDR3 DNA follows: TGTGCCAGCAGTCCCCCCCTAGGACAGGCGATGAACACTGAAGCTTTCTTT. Amino acids: CASSPPLGQAMNTEAFF.

Note on this clonotype: Because the library targeted alpha chains, this beta chain is an off-target read whose size means little. The rearrangement uses TRBV3-1 and TRBJ1-6; 8 bases are a match to TRBD1. The V segment lost 4 bases and the J segment 10 bases; nucleotides outside the gene matches: 6. Germline V gives CDR1 LGHDT, CDR2 YNNKEL (reference sequence). This CDR3 spans 14 amino acids. Here the CDR3 reads CASSPGQARSPLHF. CDR3 DNA sequence: TGTGCCAGCAGCCCGGGACAGGCTCGATCACCCCTCCACTTT.

Details on this clonotype: This beta chain is an off-target read within a library intended for alpha chains, so its frequency means little. The chain combines TRBV28 with TRBJ1-2; the D is unclear. Germline V gene lookup returns CDR1 MDHEN and CDR2 SYDVKM. The CDR3 runs 15 residues. Between the trimmed V and J ends, which lost 8 bases and 3 bases, there was a span of 19 bases. The CDR3 sequence is CASGEGPRGDYGYTF. CDR3 coding DNA: TGTGCCAGCGGTGAGGGCCCCAGAGGAGACTATGGCTACACCTTC.

By proportion, this clonotype is medium-sized (0.01 to 0.1%). A library made for alpha chains picked up this beta chain off target, so its size means little. The rearrangement uses TRBV27 and TRBJ1-5; 9 positions agree with TRBD1. Losses at the gene ends were 7 bases for V and 1 base for J; bases not matched to a gene: 5. The CDR3 consists of 15 residues. Germline lookup yields CDR1 MNHEY and CDR2 SMNVEV (reference sequence). CDR3 nucleotide sequence: TGTGCCAGCAAGGCAGGGACAGGGAGCAATCAGCCCCAGCATTTT. This encodes CASKAGTGSNQPQHF.

By share, this clonotype ranks as medium-sized (0.01 to 0.1%). This beta chain represents an off-target read in a library built for alpha chains; its size is of limited meaning. This chain uses TRBV2 with TRBJ1-2, with 7 bases matching TRBD1. CDR3 length equals 17 residues. Germline-derived CDR1 and CDR2 are SNHLY and FYNNEI. V trimming: 6 bases; J trimming: 0 bases; junction bases outside the gene matches: 13. This CDR3 is CASRDQGRGYSNYGYTF. The CDR3 nucleotides read TGTGCCAGCAGAGACCAGGGCAGGGGGTATTCTAACTATGGCTACACCTTC.

In its sample, this clonotype ranks as large. Since the library was made to target alpha chains, this beta chain is a stray read and its abundance is not meaningful. The chain carries TRBV12-3 or TRBV12-4 and TRBJ1-1; a weak D match, TRBD1 (6 bases). V gave up 3 bases and J gave up 3 bases, with 20 bases separating them. The CDR3 loop spans 17 amino acids. The CDR3 loop is CASSFQATGAHHTEAFF. The DNA for the CDR3 is TGTGCCAGCAGTTTCCAAGCCACGGGGGCTCATCACACTGAAGCTTTCTTT.

Details on this clonotype: Since the library was made to target alpha chains, this beta chain is a stray read and its abundance is not meaningful. This chain connects TRBV28 to TRBJ2-1, with TRBD2 identical over 12 bases. J lost 6 bases, V lost 7 bases, and 13 bases had no gene match. CDR3 length equals 17 residues. Germline V gene data show CDR1 as MDHEN and CDR2 as SYDVKM. CDR3 bases: TGTGCCAGCACCCAACTAGCGGGGGGTCCGGGATTCAATGAGCAGTTCTTC. Residues: CASTQLAGGPGFNEQFF.

Within the sample, this clonotype is large. This beta chain is an unintended read in a library built for alpha chains; its size means little. The gene calls are TRBV9 and TRBJ2-1; 9 nucleotides match TRBD2. J gave up 14 bases and V 3 bases, and 12 bases lay outside the gene matches. Germline V CDR1 and CDR2: SGDLS, YYNGEE. CDR3 size: 14 residues. The CDR3 bases are TGTGCCAGCAGCGCGGGGGGTAGCGGGAGTAATGAGTTCTTC. This translates into CASSAGGSGSNEFF. Full variable domain (outside the CDR3, taken from reference TRBV9 and TRBJ2-1): DSGVTQTPKHLITATGQRVTLRCSPRSGDLSVYWYQQSLDQGLQFLIQYYNGEERAKGNILERFSAQQFPDLHSELNLSSLELGDSALYFCASSAGGSGSNEFFGPGTRLTVL.